These 24 T cell receptor beta chains were all obtained from the same sample, sequenced in a study of T-cell memory formation after mild COVID-19. TCRdb analysed the 5' RACE reads with MiXCR anew, one entry per CDR3 protein. Found here are roughly 150,000 distinct CDR3 sequences, around 25% of them singletons; the top ten hold approximately 25%. Material: PBMCs or a T cell subset sorted from them (not recorded which). Every receptor here comes from an adult woman who had mild COVID-19 (a few samples of this study predate the infection). Cell type and time point are not known.

This clonotype occurred a few times. The chain joins TRBV7-8 to TRBJ2-3, with TRBD1 identical over 7 bases. The length of the CDR3 is 16 residues. Germline trimming cut 6 bases from V and 2 bases from J; bases unmatched to any gene: 11. Germline V gives CDR1 SGHVS, CDR2 FQNEAQ. CDR3 in amino acids: CASRSTGVLSTDTQYF. CDR3 nucleotide sequence: TGTGCCAGCAGATCAACAGGGGTTTTGTCCACAGATACGCAGTATTTT.

The chain joins TRBV24-1 to TRBJ2-2, with D uncertain. Trimming pared 4 bases from V and 1 base from J, leaving 6 bases between. The length of the CDR3 is 14 residues. The germline V gene has CDR1 KGHDR and CDR2 SFDVKD. The CDR3 coding sequence is TGTGCCACCAGTGAGCAGCAGAACACCGGGGAGCTGTTTTTT. This encodes CATSEQQNTGELFF.

This clonotype was seen a few times. The chain links TRBV29-1 to TRBJ1-1; TRBD1 agrees at 7 bases. Germline assignment: CDR1 SQVTM and CDR2 ANQGSEA. This CDR3 is 13 amino acids long. The V gene end was trimmed by 4 bases and the J gene end by 1 base; junction bases not matched to a gene: 3. CDR3 sequence reads: CSVGQGGNTEAFF. CDR3 coding DNA: TGCAGCGTTGGCCAGGGGGGGAACACTGAAGCTTTCTTT.

The chain has TRBV9 and TRBJ2-1; 9 bases match TRBD1. Trimming cost V 5 bases and J 7 bases; bases outside gene matches: 13. Germline CDR1 and CDR2: SGDLS and YYNGEE. CDR3 length equals 16 residues. The CDR3 loop is CASSGQTGTGLNEQFF. Here the CDR3 DNA reads TGTGCCAGCAGTGGCCAGACCGGGACAGGGTTGAATGAGCAGTTCTTC.

In its sample, this clonotype was seen many times. The V and J genes are TRBV6-6 and TRBJ2-6; D is perhaps TRBD1 (6 bases). This CDR3 contains 15 residues. Trimming shortened V by 8 bases and J by 0 bases, and 11 bases separated the two germline ends. Germline CDR1 and CDR2: MNHNY and SVGAGI (reference sequence). The CDR3 reads CASGQLSSGANVLTF. CDR3 in DNA: TGTGCCAGCGGACAGCTCAGCTCTGGGGCCAACGTCCTGACTTTC.

This rearrangement joins TRBV11-3 to TRBJ2-3; tentatively, D is TRBD1 (6 bases). The CDR3 sequence is 17 residues long. V was trimmed by 5 bases and J by 2 bases, leaving 20 bases between them. From germline, CDR1 is SGHNT and CDR2 YENEEA. CDR3 in DNA: TGTGCCAGCAGCCTGAACCCGAGTTGGGGGCTCACAGATACGCAGTATTTT. Protein product: CASSLNPSWGLTDTQYF.

The rearrangement uses TRBV9 and TRBJ2-5; D may be TRBD1 (5 bases). CDR3 length: 18 amino acids. Per the germline V gene, CDR1 is SGDLS and CDR2 is YYNGEE. The V and J ends lost 0 bases and 2 bases respectively, with 20 bases between them. CDR3 DNA sequence: TGTGCCAGCAGCGTAGTTGGTTCGTTCGCAGGGTATCAAGAGACCCAGTACTTC. It is translated as CASSVVGSFAGYQETQYF.

This chain joins TRBV10-3 and TRBJ2-3; 9 nucleotides line up with TRBD1. The CDR3 totals 15 residues. Looked up from germline, CDR1 is ENHRY and CDR2 is SYGVKD. Trimming removed 6 bases from V and 2 bases from J; junction bases left unmatched: 6. The CDR3 loop is CAIRAGTGPTDTQYF. The CDR3 DNA follows: TGTGCCATCAGGGCCGGGACAGGGCCCACAGATACGCAGTATTTT.

This clonotype has just a few counts. The genes are TRBV7-9 and TRBJ1-6; no reliable D call. Germline CDR1 and CDR2: SEHNR and FQNEAQ (reference sequence). The length of the CDR3 is 14 residues. V was pared by 5 bases and J by 7 bases, with 12 bases between. CDR3 residues: CASSPAWMNSPLHF. As DNA, the CDR3 is TGTGCCAGCAGCCCGGCCTGGATGAATTCACCCCTCCACTTT.

Only a few counts were recorded for this clonotype. DNA for the CDR3: TGTGCCAGCAGCTTAGCCCCGGGACTAGCGGGGGGCAGCACAGATACGCAGTATTTT. Its translation is CASSLAPGLAGGSTDTQYF. The chain employs TRBV7-6 and TRBJ2-3, with 15 nucleotides matching TRBD2. Per the germline V gene, CDR1 is SGHVS and CDR2 is FNYEAQ. Trimming cost V 0 bases and J 0 bases; bases outside gene matches: 4. The CDR3 consists of 19 residues. Together with reference TRBV7-6 and TRBJ2-3, the CDR3 gives the full variable domain: GAGVSQSPRYKVTKRGQDVALRCDPISGHVSLYWYRQALGQGPEFLTYFNYEAQQDKSGLPNDRFSAERPEGSISTLTIQRTEQRDSAMYRCASSLAPGLAGGSTDTQYFGPGTRLTVL.

The chain has TRBV27 and TRBJ1-2; D uncertain. With 8 bases removed from V and 2 bases from J, the gap between germline ends came to 21 bases. CDR3 length: 16 residues. Germline V gives CDR1 MNHEY, CDR2 SMNVEV (reference sequence). The CDR3 here is CASYPVPILANYGYTF. Here the CDR3 DNA reads TGTGCCAGCTACCCAGTCCCTATACTCGCAAACTATGGCTACACCTTC.

The chain employs TRBV5-1 and TRBJ2-7; TRBD1 matches at 7 bases. The CDR3 totals 13 residues. J was trimmed by 3 bases and V by 3 bases; bases with no gene match: 3. CDR1 and CDR2 (germline): SGHRS, YFSETQ. The CDR3 coding sequence is TGCGCCAGCAGCTCACAGGGGCACTACGAGCAGTACTTC. Protein product: CASSSQGHYEQYF.

This chain links TRBV21-1 with TRBJ2-4; TRBD1, the D gene given by the table, was not confirmed from the DNA. TRBV21-1 is shown as a pseudogene. This CDR3 is 14 amino acids long. CDR3 in DNA: TGTGCCAGCAGCAAACTGACAGACGGGGGCATTCAGTACTTC. As protein: CASSKLTDGGIQYF.

Points on this clonotype: The junction departs from germline at one end; a sequencing error may be responsible. The chain combines TRBV6-5 with TRBJ1-2; 8 nucleotides agree with TRBD1. Germline lookup yields CDR1 MNHEY and CDR2 SVGAGI. The CDR3 runs to 13 residues. In nucleotides, the CDR3 is TGTTCCAGCAGTTGGACAGGGAACTATGGCTACACCTTC. The encoded protein is CSSSWTGNYGYTF.

The chain carries TRBV7-9 and TRBJ1-2, with D unclear. This CDR3 region has 15 residues. The V gene lost 2 bases and the J gene lost 3 bases, with 13 bases spanning the gap. The germline V gene encodes CDR1 SEHNR and CDR2 FQNEAQ (reference sequence). In DNA form, the CDR3 reads TGTGCCAGCAGCTTACTCCCCTCACGATACTATGGCTACACCTTC. The encoded protein is CASSLLPSRYYGYTF.

V is TRBV9 and J is TRBJ2-1; D is ambiguous. Germline V CDR1 and CDR2: SGDLS, YYNGEE. V was trimmed by 0 bases and J by 9 bases, leaving 10 bases between them. There are 13 residues in the CDR3. The CDR3 region is CASSVVSSVEQFF. CDR3 DNA: TGTGCCAGCAGCGTAGTTTCCTCGGTTGAGCAGTTCTTC.

Only a few counts were recorded for this clonotype. The chain has TRBV7-9 and TRBJ2-7; the D gene is possibly TRBD1 (6 bases). Trimming shortened V by 5 bases and J by 0 bases, and 17 bases separated the two germline ends. Germline V gene lookup returns CDR1 SEHNR and CDR2 FQNEAQ (reference sequence). CDR3 length: 16 amino acids. The CDR3 DNA is TGTGCCAGCAGCGACCAGGGGCGAACTAGCTCCTACGAGCAGTACTTC. Translated: CASSDQGRTSSYEQYF.

This chain connects TRBV7-7 to TRBJ2-3; the match to TRBD2 covers 11 bases. The CDR3 contains 15 residues. Germline CDR1 is SSHAT and CDR2 is FNYEAQ (reference sequence). V was clipped by 5 bases and J by 4 bases; unmatched bases: 5. The CDR3 is CASSLSGGEADTQYF. The CDR3, as DNA: TGTGCCAGCAGCCTTAGCGGGGGGGAAGCAGATACGCAGTATTTT.

The rearrangement uses TRBV9 and TRBJ2-5; tentative D call: TRBD2 (7 bases). The V and J ends lost 3 bases and 2 bases respectively, with 11 bases between them. The CDR3 covers 14 residues. Germline CDR1 is SGDLS and CDR2 is YYNGEE. The chain's CDR3 is CASSEGGDQETQYF. In DNA form, the CDR3 reads TGTGCCAGCAGCGAGGGGGGGGATCAAGAGACCCAGTACTTC.

This sequence joins TRBV30 and TRBJ2-3, with TRBD2 matching 8 bases. The CDR3 is 15 residues long. The V segment lost 3 bases and the J segment 6 bases; nucleotides outside the gene matches: 11. CDR1 and CDR2 from the germline V gene are GTSNPN and SVGIG (reference sequence). The CDR3 DNA follows: TGTGCCTGGAGATCGGGGCACGGGGGGGGTGATACGCAGTATTTT. This encodes CAWRSGHGGGDTQYF.

This clonotype was counted a few times. The CDR3 region is CASSPQGSYQETQYF. The CDR3, as DNA: TGTGCCAGTAGTCCGCAGGGGTCCTACCAAGAGACCCAGTACTTC. The chain recombines TRBV19 with TRBJ2-5; perhaps TRBD1 as D (6 bases). The CDR3 is made up of 15 amino acids. CDR1 is LNHDA and CDR2 is SQIVND in the germline V gene (reference sequence). V was pared by 5 bases and J by 0 bases, with 13 bases between.

This clonotype was seen once. The rearrangement uses TRBV6-5 and TRBJ1-1, with TRBD1 identical over 12 bases. J lost 3 bases, V lost 7 bases, and 9 bases had no gene match. The CDR3 sequence is 16 residues long. Germline CDR1 and CDR2: MNHEY and SVGAGI. For the CDR3, the DNA is TGTGCCAGCAAGCTCAGGGGGACAGGGGGCTACACTGAAGCTTTCTTT. This codes for CASKLRGTGGYTEAFF.

This clonotype was counted between two and nine times. This chain connects TRBV3-1 to TRBJ1-2, with TRBD1 identical over 10 bases. CDR3 length: 20 residues. V gave up 4 bases and J gave up 2 bases; unmatched junction bases: 19. Per the germline V gene, CDR1 is LGHDT and CDR2 is YNNKEL (reference sequence). The CDR3 nucleotides read TGTGCCAGCAGCCCAAGACCCACCTGGACAGGGGGAGAAGGCAACTATGGCTACACCTTC. Amino acids: CASSPRPTWTGGEGNYGYTF.

This clonotype was observed a handful of times. The chain employs TRBV20-1 and TRBJ1-2, with D maybe TRBD1 (6 bases). Germline-derived CDR1 and CDR2 are DFQATT and SNEGSKA (reference sequence). Trimming pared 6 bases from V and 8 bases from J, leaving 16 bases between. This CDR3 region has 12 residues. DNA of the CDR3: TGCAGTGCCCCCGGGGGCGCTTGGGGCTACACCTTC. Its protein is CSAPGGAWGYTF.